This T cell receptor (beta chain) comes out of a study of control samples from healthy donors and cancer patients (TCRdb year 2020). The CDR3, cysteine through phenylalanine, is 15 amino acids long. The only DNA kept is the CDR3, 45 bases in frame from the first base. Cut back by 2 bases and 4 bases, the V and J ends lie 14 bases apart. CDR1 KGHSH and CDR2 LQKENI were looked up in the germline V gene. Library prep was done by the immunoSEQ multiplex PCR assay. The source is immuneACCESS, and TCRdb retained only in-frame sequences with V and J called. Part of the clones is not carried over; for the studies checked, unresolved V genes explain less than half of this, and the remainder is unexplained. This sample comprises about 140,000 clones, 91% of them detected only once. The leading ten clones occupy approximately 7% of the sample. As concerns this clone: There is no known antigen for this receptor. No much larger clone exists at a distance of one base, and base qualities are not known.

The sequence was collected from a man aged 18 to 29 in good health. The rearranged segments are TRBV18 and TRBJ1-1, with no D gene named confidently. The source material was blood. DNA sequence: TGTGCCAGCTCACCAGTGGGGAGTTTGGGCACTGAAGCTTTCTTT. It translates to CASSPVGSLGTEAFF. The entire variable domain, with the stretches around the CDR3 drawn from the reference TRBV18 and TRBJ1-1 proteins, is NAGVMQNPRHLVRRRGQEARLRCSPMKGHSHVYWYRQLPEEGLKFMVYLQKENIIDESGMPKERFSAEFPKEGPSILRIQQVVRGDSAAYFCASSPVGSLGTEAFFGQGTRLTVV.